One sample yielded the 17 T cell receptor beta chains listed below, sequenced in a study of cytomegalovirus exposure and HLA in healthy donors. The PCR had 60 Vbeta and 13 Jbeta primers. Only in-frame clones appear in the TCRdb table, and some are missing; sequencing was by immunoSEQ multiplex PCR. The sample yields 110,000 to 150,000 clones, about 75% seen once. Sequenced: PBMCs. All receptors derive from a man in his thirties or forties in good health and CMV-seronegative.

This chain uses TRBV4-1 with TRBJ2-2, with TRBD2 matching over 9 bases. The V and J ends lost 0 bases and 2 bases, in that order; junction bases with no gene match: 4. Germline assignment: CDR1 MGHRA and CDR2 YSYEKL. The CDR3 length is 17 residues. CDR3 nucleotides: TGCGCCAGCAGCCAAGAGCAGCGGGGGGCAAACACCGGGGAGCTGTTTTTT. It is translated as CASSQEQRGANTGELFF.

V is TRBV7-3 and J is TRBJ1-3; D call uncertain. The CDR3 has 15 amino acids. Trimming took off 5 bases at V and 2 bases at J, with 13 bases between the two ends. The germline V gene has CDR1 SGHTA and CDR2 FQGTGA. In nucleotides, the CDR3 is TGTGCCAGCAGCCTTGATTCACAGCCTGGAAACACCATATATTTT. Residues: CASSLDSQPGNTIYF.

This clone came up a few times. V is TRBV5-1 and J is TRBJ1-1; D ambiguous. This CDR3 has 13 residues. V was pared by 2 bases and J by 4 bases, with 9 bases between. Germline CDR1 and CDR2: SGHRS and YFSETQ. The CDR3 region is CASSLEALTEAFF. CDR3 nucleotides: TGCGCCAGCAGCTTAGAAGCACTCACTGAAGCTTTCTTT. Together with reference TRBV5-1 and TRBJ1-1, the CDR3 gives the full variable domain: KAGVTQTPRYLIKTRGQQVTLSCSPISGHRSVSWYQQTPGQGLQFLFEYFSETQRNKGNFPGRFSGRQFSNSRSEMNVSTLELGDSALYLCASSLEALTEAFFGQGTRLTVV.

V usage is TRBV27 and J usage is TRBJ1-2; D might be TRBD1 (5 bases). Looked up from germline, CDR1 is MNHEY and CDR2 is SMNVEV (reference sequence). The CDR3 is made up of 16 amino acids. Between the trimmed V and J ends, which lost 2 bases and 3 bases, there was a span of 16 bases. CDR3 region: CASSLDPRGLDYGYTF. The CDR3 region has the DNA TGTGCCAGCAGTTTAGACCCTAGGGGTTTGGACTATGGCTACACCTTC.

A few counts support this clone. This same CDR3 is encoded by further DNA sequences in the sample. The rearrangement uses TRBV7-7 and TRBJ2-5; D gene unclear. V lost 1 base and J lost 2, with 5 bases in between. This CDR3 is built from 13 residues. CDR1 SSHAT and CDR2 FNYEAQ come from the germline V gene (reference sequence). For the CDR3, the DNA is TGTGCCAGCAGCTTAGGACAACAAGAGACCCAGTACTTC. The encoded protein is CASSLGQQETQYF.

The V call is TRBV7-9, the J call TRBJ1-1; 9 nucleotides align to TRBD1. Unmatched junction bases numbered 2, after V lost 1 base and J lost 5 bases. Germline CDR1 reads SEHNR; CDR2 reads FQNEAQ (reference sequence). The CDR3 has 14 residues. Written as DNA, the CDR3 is TGTGCCAGCAGCTTAGTTGGGACAGGGACTGAAGCTTTCTTT. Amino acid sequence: CASSLVGTGTEAFF.

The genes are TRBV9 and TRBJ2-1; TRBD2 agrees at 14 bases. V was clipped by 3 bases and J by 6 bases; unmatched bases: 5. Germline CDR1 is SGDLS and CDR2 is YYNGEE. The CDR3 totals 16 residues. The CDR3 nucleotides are TGTGCCAGCAGCGCCAAAGGGACTAGCGGGAGCAATGAGCAGTTCTTC. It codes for CASSAKGTSGSNEQFF.

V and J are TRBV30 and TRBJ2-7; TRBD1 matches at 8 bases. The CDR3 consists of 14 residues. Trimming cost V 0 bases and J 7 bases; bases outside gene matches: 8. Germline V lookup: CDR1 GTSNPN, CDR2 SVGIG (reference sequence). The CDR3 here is CAWSVGTGAREQYF. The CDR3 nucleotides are TGTGCCTGGAGTGTGGGGACAGGAGCACGGGAGCAGTACTTC. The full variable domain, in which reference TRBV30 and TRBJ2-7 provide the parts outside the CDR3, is SQTIHQWPATLVQPVGSPLSLECTVEGTSNPNLYWYRQAAGRGLQLLFYSVGIGQISSEVPQNLSASRPQDRQFILSSKKLLLSDSGFYLCAWSVGTGAREQYFGPGTRLTVT.

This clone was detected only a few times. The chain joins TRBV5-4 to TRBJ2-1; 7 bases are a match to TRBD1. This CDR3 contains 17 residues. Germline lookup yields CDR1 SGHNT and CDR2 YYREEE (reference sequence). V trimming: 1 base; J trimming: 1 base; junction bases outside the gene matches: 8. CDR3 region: CASSLIPGQDSYNEQFF. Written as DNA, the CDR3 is TGTGCCAGCAGCTTGATTCCCGGACAGGATTCCTACAATGAGCAGTTCTTC.

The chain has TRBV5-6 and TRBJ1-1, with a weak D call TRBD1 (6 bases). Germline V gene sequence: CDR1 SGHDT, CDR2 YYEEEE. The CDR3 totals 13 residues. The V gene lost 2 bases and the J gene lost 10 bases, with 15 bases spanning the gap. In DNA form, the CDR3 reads TGTGCCAGCAGCTTACAGGGAATATCTGGAGCTTTCTTT. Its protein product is CASSLQGISGAFF.

CDR3 sequence (DNA): TGTGCCAGCAGTGAGGGTAGGGGCGGAAGGGAGCTGTTTTTT. Translated, it gives CASSEGRGGRELFF. The chain joins TRBV25-1 to TRBJ2-2, with D maybe TRBD1 (5 bases). CDR3 length equals 14 residues. Between the trimmed V and J ends, which lost 3 bases and 9 bases, there was a span of 14 bases. The V gene's germline CDR1 is MGHDK and CDR2 SYGVNS.

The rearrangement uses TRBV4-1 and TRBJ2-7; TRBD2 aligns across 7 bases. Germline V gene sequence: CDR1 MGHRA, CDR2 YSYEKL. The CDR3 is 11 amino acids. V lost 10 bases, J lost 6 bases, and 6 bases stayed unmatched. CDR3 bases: TGCGCCACCAGGGAGGGCTCCGAGCAGTACTTC. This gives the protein CATREGSEQYF.

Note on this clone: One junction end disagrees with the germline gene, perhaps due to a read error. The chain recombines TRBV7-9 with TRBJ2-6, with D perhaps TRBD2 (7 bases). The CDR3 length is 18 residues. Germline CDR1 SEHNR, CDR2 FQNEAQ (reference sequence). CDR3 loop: CASSLVRGPSSGANGLTF. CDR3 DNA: TGTGCCAGCAGCCTAGTGCGGGGGCCGAGCTCTGGGGCCAACGGCCTGACTTTC.

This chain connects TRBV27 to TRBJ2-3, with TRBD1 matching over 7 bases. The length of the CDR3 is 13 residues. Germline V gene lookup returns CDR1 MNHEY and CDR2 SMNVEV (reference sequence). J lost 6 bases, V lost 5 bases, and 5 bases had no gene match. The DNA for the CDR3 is TGTGCCAGCAGTACCGACAGGGCCGATACGCAGTATTTT. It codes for CASSTDRADTQYF.

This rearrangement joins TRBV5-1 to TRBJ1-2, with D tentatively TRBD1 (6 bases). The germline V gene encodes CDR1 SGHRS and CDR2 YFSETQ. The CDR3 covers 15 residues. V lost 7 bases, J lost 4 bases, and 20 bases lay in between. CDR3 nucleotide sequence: TGCGCCAGCTCAGGGGACGGGGGGGGCAGCTATGGCTACACCTTC. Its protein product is CASSGDGGGSYGYTF.

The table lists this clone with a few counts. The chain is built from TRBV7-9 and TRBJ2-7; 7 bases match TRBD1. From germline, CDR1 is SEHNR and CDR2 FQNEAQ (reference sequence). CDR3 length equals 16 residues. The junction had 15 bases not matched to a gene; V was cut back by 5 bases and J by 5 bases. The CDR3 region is CASSRTRGQGNHEQYF. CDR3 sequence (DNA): TGTGCCAGCAGCCGAACGAGGGGGCAGGGGAACCACGAGCAGTACTTC.

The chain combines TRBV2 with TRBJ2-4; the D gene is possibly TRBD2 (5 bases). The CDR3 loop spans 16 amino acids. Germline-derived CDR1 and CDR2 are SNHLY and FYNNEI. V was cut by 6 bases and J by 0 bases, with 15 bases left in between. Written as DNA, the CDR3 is TGTGCCAGCAGCTTCTCCGACTATCTAGCCAAAAACATTCAGTACTTC. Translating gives CASSFSDYLAKNIQYF.